This TCR beta chain was recorded in a study of control samples from healthy donors and cancer patients (dated by TCRdb to about 2020). Trimmed from V: 5 bases; trimmed from J: 1 base; junction bases lacking a gene match: 7. The CDR3 has 16 amino acids, counting the end cysteine and phenylalanine. Only the CDR3 portion is preserved as DNA: 48 bases, with reading frame beginning at the first base. CDR1 and CDR2 (LNHDA, SQIVND) derive from the germline V gene (reference sequence). Preparation of the library involved the immunoSEQ multiplex PCR assay. TCRdb's version of the immuneACCESS table is confined to in-frame rearrangements and falls short of the full clone set. An unresolved V gene accounts for under half of the shortfall where checked; the remainder is of unknown origin. The record for this sample contains about 200,000 clones. The ten largest clones represent 2% to 2.5% of the sample. As for this clone: Its antigen is not yet known.

The TCR was taken from a woman aged 25 to 39 in good health. The sequence links TRBV19 to TRBJ1-5; 8 nucleotides in the junction match TRBD1. The sequenced sample consisted of blood. The CDR3 protein sequence reads: CASSPGGGWSNQPQHF. The DNA sequence follows: TGTGCCAGTAGTCCAGGGGGCGGGTGGAGCAATCAGCCCCAGCATTTT. The variable domain in full, with residues beyond the CDR3 obtained from the reference TRBV19 and TRBJ1-5 genes, is DGGITQSPKYLFRKEGQNVTLSCEQNLNHDAMYWYRQDPGQGLRLIYYSQIVNDFQKGDIAEGYSVSREKKESFPLTVTSAQKNPTAFYLCASSPGGGWSNQPQHFGDGTRLSIL.